This paragraph reports one TCR beta chain. What this receptor recognizes is not known. There are no base qualities to consult, and no much larger clone falls within one base. Set within a cohort of healthcare workers in London, UK, this nested case-control study involved weekly PCR testing of nasopharyngeal swabs along with blood sampling. Healthcare workers were recruited during the week of the UK lockdown, between 23 and 31 March 2020, and followed weekly for up to roughly 16 weeks. The CDR3 goes from the cysteine to the phenylalanine over 14 residues. The DNA shown is the 42-base CDR3, in frame from base 1. For CDR1 and CDR2, the germline V gene lists SGHAT and FQNNGV. V is cut back by 1 base and J by 10 bases, with 4 bases in the junction unmatched. This entry is derived from a study of early T cells in non-severe SARS-CoV-2 infection (dated by TCRdb to the early 2020s). Some background on the complete study: TCR sequencing used bulk RNA from unsorted whole blood, so alpha and beta chains could not be paired. General conclusions and limits of the study: Matching against VDJdb was skewed toward anti-spike CD8 responses, likely underestimated virus-specific expansions, and missed private and CD4 specificities.

The library was produced with 5' RACE. Sequencing was carried out with a NextSeq 500. Unique molecular identifiers were attached to individual cDNA molecules in the TCR library protocol so that sequencing error and PCR bias could be corrected. Sequencing covered both TCR alpha and beta chains, and within each sample the abundances of alpha and beta sequences were tightly co-correlated. The source study handled its data this way. Decombinator V4 was used to annotate TCR sequences for V gene, J gene and CDR3. Expanded TCRs were defined as changing significantly between any two time points under a Poisson model with p below 0.0001. Abundances of TCRs were expressed as counts per million after normalisation to the total number of TCRs sequenced in each sample. MAIT TCRs were defined by TRAV1-2 paired with TRAJ12, TRAJ20 or TRAJ33, and iNKT TCRs by TRAV10 paired with TRAJ18. VDJdb, accessed 1 November 2021, was searched for CMV, EBV and SARS-CoV-2 annotated TCRs, excluding TCRs annotated for multiple antigens. The public reads were run again by TCRdb, first through fastp at Q25 and then through MiXCR, and only productive beta chains were kept. Rows with one shared CDR3 protein collapse into an entry with the most common genes and DNA. The V and J calls reflect TCRdb's pipeline rather than the authors' work. This sample is represented by around 64,000 distinct CDR3 sequences; approximately 12% of them were singletons. The ten largest make up around 6.7% of the sample.

This receptor chain uses TRBV11-2 and TRBJ2-3, and 11 junction bases match TRBD2. The sequenced sample consisted of whole blood. This receptor was identified in an adult who was a healthcare worker with PCR-confirmed SARS-CoV-2 infection or an uninfected control (not recorded which). The DNA is as follows: TGTGCCAGCAGCTTAGGTGTAGCGGGAGGGGCGCAGTATTTT. It codes for CASSLGVAGGAQYF.